The clone carrying this T cell receptor beta chain was observed once. Antigen specificity is unknown. This sample was taken from a study of CD4+ T cells in melanoma. Whole-study results and caveats: In melanoma, neoantigen-specific CD4+ T cells reportedly differed in differentiation state. A reported correlation linked neoantigen-specific CD4+ T cells to CD8+, macrophage and B cell function.

After removal of 0 bases from V and 7 bases from J, the junction contained 4 bases not matched to a gene. The CDR3 totals 15 residues. The germline V gene has CDR1 MNHNS and CDR2 SASEGT. The assay was immunoSEQ multiplex PCR, and TCRdb's table has in-frame clones only and misses some. The top ten hold roughly 3.1% of the sample, which has some 110,000 clones, approximately 92% seen once. Sequencing was done on a sample of peripheral blood. This TCR was recovered from a human donor with melanoma. The rearrangement joins TRBV6-1 to TRBJ2-1; 9 nucleotides line up with TRBD1. This chain's CDR3 is CASSEAGDRVNEQFF. The CDR3 DNA reads TGTGCCAGCAGTGAAGCGGGGGACAGGGTTAATGAGCAGTTCTTC.